The 8 T cell receptor beta chains below all came from one sample that was sequenced in a study of OX40 agonist ivuxolimab in advanced cancers. Libraries were prepared by immunoSEQ multiplex PCR; TCRdb keeps only in-frame clonotypes and omits some of them. The table shows 72,000 or so clones, with approximately 86% occurring only once. Here the sequenced sample was CD4+ or CD8+ T cells sorted from blood, taken in a trial of the OX40 agonist ivuxolimab. The receptors come from an adult with an advanced solid tumor such as melanoma, head and neck, liver or kidney cancer.

The V and J genes are TRBV5-6 and TRBJ1-3; D ambiguous. The CDR3 sequence is 15 residues long. Germline CDR1 reads SGHDT; CDR2 reads YYEEEE. V gave up 0 bases and J gave up 0 bases, with 7 bases separating them. The CDR3 DNA reads as TGTGCCAGCAGCTTGGGGGCTCTCTCTGGAAACACCATATATTTT. It yields the protein CASSLGALSGNTIYF.

V is TRBV4-1 and J is TRBJ2-3, with 8 bases identical to TRBD2. Germline CDR1 and CDR2: MGHRA and YSYEKL. The CDR3 is 14 residues long. V dropped 7 bases and J dropped 6; count of bases not matched to a gene: 9. The CDR3 region is CASNRGGATDTQYF. DNA for the CDR3: TGCGCCAGCAATCGGGGGGGGGCAACGGATACGCAGTATTTT.

V usage is TRBV7-6 and J usage is TRBJ2-5; no definite D call. Germline values: CDR1 SGHVS, CDR2 FNYEAQ. The V and J ends lost 3 bases and 1 base respectively, with 6 bases between them. The CDR3 loop spans 13 amino acids. The CDR3 nucleotides read TGTGCCAGCAGCTTGGTGGTCCAAGAGACCCAGTACTTC. This translates into CASSLVVQETQYF.

This chain joins TRBV6-5 and TRBJ1-6; 9 nucleotides line up with TRBD1. This CDR3 has 16 residues. Trimming took 4 bases from V and 10 from J; bases not matched to a gene: 11. CDR1 is MNHEY, CDR2 SVGAGI, per germline. DNA for the CDR3: TGTGCCAGCAGTTCATGGACAGGGGTGGCAGCGTCACCCCTCCACTTT. Translating gives CASSSWTGVAASPLHF.

CDR3 DNA: TGTGCCAGCAGCTTAGCGTTCAGGGAACCGAACACCGGGGAGCTGTTTTTT. It yields the protein CASSLAFREPNTGELFF. J is TRBJ2-2 and V is TRBV7-9, with D possibly being TRBD1 (5 bases). CDR3 length: 17 amino acids. Trimming removed 0 bases at V and 0 bases at J, with 11 bases between. CDR1 and CDR2 (germline): SEHNR, FQNEAQ (reference sequence).

CDR3 in amino acids: CASSELGPPQHF. CDR3 DNA sequence: TGTGCCAGCAGTGAACTGGGTCCGCCCCAGCATTTT. The chain has TRBV6-1 and TRBJ1-5; D remains ambiguous. CDR3 length: 12 amino acids. Per the germline V gene, CDR1 is MNHNS and CDR2 is SASEGT. Trimming shortened V by 2 bases and J by 9 bases, and 8 bases separated the two germline ends.

This clone was detected once. The chain carries TRBV6-6 and TRBJ1-2; 9 nucleotides line up with TRBD1. The CDR3 sequence is 15 residues long. Germline V CDR1 and CDR2: MNHNY, SVGAGI (reference sequence). Trimming at V came to 5 bases and at J to 2 bases, leaving 6 bases not matched to a gene. For the CDR3, the DNA is TGTGCCAGCAGTAACAGGGGGCTTTTGAACTATGGCTACACCTTC. It encodes CASSNRGLLNYGYTF.

The chain couples TRBV6-5 to TRBJ2-7; 7 nucleotides match TRBD1. J gave up 4 bases and V 5 bases, and 11 bases lay outside the gene matches. Germline CDR1 MNHEY, CDR2 SVGAGI. This CDR3 has 15 amino acids. In nucleotides, the CDR3 is TGTGCCAGCAGTCGTGACAGGGTAATCCCGTACGAGCAGTACTTC. It specifies CASSRDRVIPYEQYF.